The TCR beta chain under discussion was sequenced for a study of blood T cell repertoires in COVID-19. Method: immunoSEQ multiplex PCR; TCRdb's copy keeps in-frame clones and lacks some. The table has more than 110,000 clones, 76% seen once. V shed 4 bases and J shed 4 bases, with 8 bases lying between them. This CDR3 has 13 amino acids. Germline V gene data show CDR1 as MNHEY and CDR2 as SVGAGI. The TCR sequence derives from a woman of 80 years or more with active or convalescent COVID-19. Sequencing was done on a sample of peripheral blood. The chain links TRBV6-5 to TRBJ1-5; D not resolved. In DNA, the CDR3 is TGTGCCAGCAGTTTCCGGGAGAATCAGCCCCAGCATTTT. Amino acids: CASSFRENQPQHF.